A single TCR beta chain is shown here with its context. The data were obtained in a study of control samples from healthy donors and cancer patients. Germline CDR1 and CDR2: SGHAT and FQNNGV. This CDR3 spans 16 amino acids. V was shortened by 5 bases and J by 2 bases, with 19 bases between the two germline ends. This table comes from immunoSEQ multiplex PCR, and its TCRdb copy is limited to in-frame clones, with some not included. This table holds about 130,000 clones, around nine tenths found once. This chain joins TRBV11-2 and TRBJ2-7; maybe TRBD2 (6 bases). The clonotype originates from a middle-aged man with head and neck cancer. The sequencing sample was made of PBMCs. The CDR3 loop is CASSLNARGITYEQYF. CDR3 sequence (DNA): TGTGCCAGCAGCCTAAACGCCCGGGGGATAACCTACGAGCAGTACTTC.